Below, 15 T cell receptor beta chains from the same sample are listed, as sequenced in a study of blood T cells in healthy people across ages. A sample-barcoded 5' primer and a J-beta primer mix were used in a second PCR of about 7 to 12 cycles. A single record per CDR3 protein comes from TCRdb applying MiXCR to the 5' RACE reads. The sample contains roughly 570,000 distinct CDR3 sequences, about 26% of which appear only once. Sample: blood. These receptors originate from a woman aged 70-85 years in good health.

This clonotype was counted only a few times. The rearrangement links TRBV29-1 to TRBJ1-4, with 7 bases identical to TRBD1. Unmatched junction bases numbered 9, after V lost 6 bases and J lost 8 bases. The CDR3 is made up of 13 amino acids. Germline CDR1 and CDR2: SQVTM and ANQGSEA. The chain's CDR3 is CSVRNRGREKLFF. CDR3 DNA: TGCAGCGTAAGAAACAGGGGTAGGGAAAAACTGTTTTTT.

The chain employs TRBV10-3 and TRBJ1-2, with unresolved D. CDR3 size: 14 residues. Germline CDR1 reads ENHRY; CDR2 reads SYGVKD. The ends were cut back, 3 bases at V and 0 bases at J, with 8 bases in the middle. The CDR3 nucleotides are TGTGCCATCAGTGATGGGATAGCTAACTATGGCTACACCTTC. Its translation: CAISDGIANYGYTF.

V and J are TRBV5-6 and TRBJ1-2; D possibly corresponds to TRBD1 (5 bases). This CDR3 region has 16 residues. Per germline, CDR1 SGHDT and CDR2 YYEEEE. Trimming took 1 base from V and 5 from J, leaving 18 bases between them. The CDR3 coding sequence is TGTGCCAGCAGCTTGAAGACCGGGACTTTTGGGTATGGCTACACCTTC. Translated, it gives CASSLKTGTFGYGYTF.

This clonotype was observed a few times. The rearrangement uses TRBV20-1 and TRBJ2-7; D might be TRBD1 or TRBD2, each matching 5 bases. Germline assignment: CDR1 DFQATT and CDR2 SNEGSKA (reference sequence). The V gene lost 1 base and the J gene lost 4 bases, with 14 bases spanning the gap. This CDR3 has 14 amino acids. CDR3 region: CSARGLVGEYEQYF. CDR3 DNA sequence: TGCAGTGCTAGAGGACTTGTGGGGGAGTACGAGCAGTACTTC.

V usage is TRBV29-1 and J usage is TRBJ1-5, with D possibly TRBD1 on 6 matching bases. The CDR3 consists of 13 residues. CDR1 is SQVTM, CDR2 ANQGSEA, per germline. With 4 bases removed from V and 5 bases from J, the gap between germline ends came to 12 bases. CDR3 nucleotides: TGCAGCGTTGTGCTAGGGGGAGATCAGCCCCAGCATTTT. It yields the protein CSVVLGGDQPQHF. Together with reference TRBV29-1 and TRBJ1-5, the CDR3 gives the full variable domain: SAVISQKPSRDICQRGTSLTIQCQVDSQVTMMFWYRQQPGQSLTLIATANQGSEATYESGFVIDKFPISRPNLTFSTLTVSNMSPEDSSIYLCSVVLGGDQPQHFGDGTRLSIL.

The chain is built from TRBV7-2 and TRBJ2-7, with D possibly being TRBD2 (6 bases). V gave up 5 bases and J gave up 1 base, with 21 bases separating them. Per germline, CDR1 SGHTA and CDR2 FQGNSA. The CDR3 runs to 17 residues. CDR3 coding DNA: TGTGCCAGCAGCCCTTCAAGCGCCGGCGGGACGTCCTACGAGCAGTACTTC. Amino acid sequence: CASSPSSAGGTSYEQYF.

The chain couples TRBV20-1 to TRBJ1-2, with D perhaps matching TRBD1 (6 bases). Trimming pared 4 bases from V and 8 bases from J, leaving 17 bases between. The germline gives CDR1 DFQATT, CDR2 SNEGSKA (reference sequence). The CDR3 extends over 13 amino acids. The CDR3 DNA is TGCAGTGCTAACCCCCAGACAGGTGGCGGCTACACCTTC. This translates into CSANPQTGGGYTF.

Only a few counts were recorded for this clonotype. The chain has TRBV7-3 and TRBJ2-1; D unclear. V was trimmed by 4 bases and J by 0 bases, leaving 13 bases between them. The CDR3 sequence is 16 residues long. Germline V gene data show CDR1 as SGHTA and CDR2 as FQGTGA. The CDR3 DNA follows: TGTGCCAGCAGCTCCGACCCGGTGGGCTCCTACAATGAGCAGTTCTTC. Translation: CASSSDPVGSYNEQFF.

This clonotype was counted a few times. The chain uses TRBV19 and TRBJ1-5, with D uncertain. Germline assignment: CDR1 LNHDA and CDR2 SQIVND (reference sequence). This CDR3 is 12 amino acids long. V lost 10 bases, J lost 1 base, and 8 bases lay in between. The CDR3 spells CATADSNQPQHF. Written as DNA, the CDR3 is TGTGCCACCGCGGACAGCAATCAGCCCCAGCATTTT.

This clonotype was counted at least ten times. The chain combines TRBV7-2 with TRBJ2-3; D is undetermined. V dropped 2 bases and J dropped 2 bases, with 8 bases sitting between them. Germline-derived CDR1 and CDR2 are SGHTA and FQGNSA. The CDR3 length is 14 residues. DNA of the CDR3: TGTGCCAGCAGCTTATTGGCGGCCACAGATACGCAGTATTTT. It specifies CASSLLAATDTQYF.

This clonotype was seen a handful of times. V and J are TRBV20-1 and TRBJ2-1; D possibly corresponds to TRBD2 (6 bases). Trimming took 4 bases from V and 4 from J, leaving 14 bases between them. Germline V gene sequence: CDR1 DFQATT, CDR2 SNEGSKA (reference sequence). CDR3 length: 14 amino acids. The CDR3 is CSAKPGGSYNEQFF. The CDR3 DNA sequence: TGCAGTGCTAAGCCCGGGGGTTCTTACAATGAGCAGTTCTTC.

V usage is TRBV5-1 and J usage is TRBJ2-7, with 8 bases identical to TRBD1. The CDR3 has 18 amino acids. The germline CDR1 and CDR2 sequences are SGHRS and YFSETQ. V was clipped by 2 bases and J by 4 bases; unmatched bases: 17. The chain's CDR3 is CASSFFPTLRTGPYEQYF. For the CDR3, the DNA is TGCGCCAGCAGCTTTTTCCCTACCCTCAGGACAGGGCCGTACGAGCAGTACTTC. The whole variable domain, remainder taken from reference TRBV5-1 and TRBJ2-7, is KAGVTQTPRYLIKTRGQQVTLSCSPISGHRSVSWYQQTPGQGLQFLFEYFSETQRNKGNFPGRFSGRQFSNSRSEMNVSTLELGDSALYLCASSFFPTLRTGPYEQYFGPGTRLTVT.

Remarks on this clonotype: One junction end disagrees with the germline gene, perhaps due to a read error. This rearrangement joins TRBV29-1 to TRBJ2-5, with D uncertain. The CDR3 consists of 10 residues. Germline values: CDR1 SQVTM, CDR2 ANQGSEA. The CDR3 coding sequence is TGCGGCGTTGTAAAGGAGACCCAGTACTTC. The encoded protein is CGVVKETQYF.

This sequence joins TRBV7-9 and TRBJ2-1; 8 nucleotides align to TRBD1. This CDR3 has 15 amino acids. Trimming at V came to 5 bases and at J to 6 bases, leaving 9 bases not matched to a gene. Germline V lookup: CDR1 SEHNR, CDR2 FQNEAQ (reference sequence). CDR3 region: CASSPGGQATNEQFF. CDR3 sequence (DNA): TGTGCCAGCAGCCCAGGGGGACAGGCGACCAATGAGCAGTTCTTC.

This sequence joins TRBV3-1 and TRBJ2-1; 8 bases are shared with TRBD2. The J call is in doubt because the DNA end fits TRBJ2-7 better. Germline lookup yields CDR1 LGHDT and CDR2 YNNKEL (reference sequence). CDR3 length: 14 amino acids. CDR3 amino acids: CASSWTGLEGEQYF. CDR3 coding DNA: TGTGCCAGCAGCTGGACGGGACTAGAGGGCGAGCAGTACTTC.